This TCR beta chain was obtained from a study of neurological immune-mediated disorders. Study-wide findings and caveats: The greatest TCR clonal expansion appeared in HTLV-1-associated myelopathy and the smallest, falling below healthy controls, in multiple sclerosis.

This clonotype was observed at least ten times. Its antigen is currently unknown. Time point meaning: technical triplicate 1. The T cells used for sorted libraries numbered about a million, either CD4+ or CD8+. Germline V gene sequence: CDR1 SQVTM, CDR2 ANQGSEA. The CDR3 runs 11 residues. Trimming took 4 bases from V and 8 from J, leaving 9 bases between them. 5'RACE with 10-nucleotide random UMIs generated the cDNA. From the 5' RACE reads, TCRdb called clonotypes with MiXCR, one entry per CDR3 protein. This sample has 20,000 to 25,000 distinct CDR3 sequences, with roughly 13% found just once. This sequence was found in a female donor with HTLV-1-associated myelopathy (HAM/TSP). Sequencing was done on a sample of CD4+ T cells from blood. The J gene is TRBJ1-3, the V gene TRBV29-1; no firm D call. In DNA form, the CDR3 reads TGCAGCGTTGTAATTCATGACACCATATATTTT. It translates to CSVVIHDTIYF.